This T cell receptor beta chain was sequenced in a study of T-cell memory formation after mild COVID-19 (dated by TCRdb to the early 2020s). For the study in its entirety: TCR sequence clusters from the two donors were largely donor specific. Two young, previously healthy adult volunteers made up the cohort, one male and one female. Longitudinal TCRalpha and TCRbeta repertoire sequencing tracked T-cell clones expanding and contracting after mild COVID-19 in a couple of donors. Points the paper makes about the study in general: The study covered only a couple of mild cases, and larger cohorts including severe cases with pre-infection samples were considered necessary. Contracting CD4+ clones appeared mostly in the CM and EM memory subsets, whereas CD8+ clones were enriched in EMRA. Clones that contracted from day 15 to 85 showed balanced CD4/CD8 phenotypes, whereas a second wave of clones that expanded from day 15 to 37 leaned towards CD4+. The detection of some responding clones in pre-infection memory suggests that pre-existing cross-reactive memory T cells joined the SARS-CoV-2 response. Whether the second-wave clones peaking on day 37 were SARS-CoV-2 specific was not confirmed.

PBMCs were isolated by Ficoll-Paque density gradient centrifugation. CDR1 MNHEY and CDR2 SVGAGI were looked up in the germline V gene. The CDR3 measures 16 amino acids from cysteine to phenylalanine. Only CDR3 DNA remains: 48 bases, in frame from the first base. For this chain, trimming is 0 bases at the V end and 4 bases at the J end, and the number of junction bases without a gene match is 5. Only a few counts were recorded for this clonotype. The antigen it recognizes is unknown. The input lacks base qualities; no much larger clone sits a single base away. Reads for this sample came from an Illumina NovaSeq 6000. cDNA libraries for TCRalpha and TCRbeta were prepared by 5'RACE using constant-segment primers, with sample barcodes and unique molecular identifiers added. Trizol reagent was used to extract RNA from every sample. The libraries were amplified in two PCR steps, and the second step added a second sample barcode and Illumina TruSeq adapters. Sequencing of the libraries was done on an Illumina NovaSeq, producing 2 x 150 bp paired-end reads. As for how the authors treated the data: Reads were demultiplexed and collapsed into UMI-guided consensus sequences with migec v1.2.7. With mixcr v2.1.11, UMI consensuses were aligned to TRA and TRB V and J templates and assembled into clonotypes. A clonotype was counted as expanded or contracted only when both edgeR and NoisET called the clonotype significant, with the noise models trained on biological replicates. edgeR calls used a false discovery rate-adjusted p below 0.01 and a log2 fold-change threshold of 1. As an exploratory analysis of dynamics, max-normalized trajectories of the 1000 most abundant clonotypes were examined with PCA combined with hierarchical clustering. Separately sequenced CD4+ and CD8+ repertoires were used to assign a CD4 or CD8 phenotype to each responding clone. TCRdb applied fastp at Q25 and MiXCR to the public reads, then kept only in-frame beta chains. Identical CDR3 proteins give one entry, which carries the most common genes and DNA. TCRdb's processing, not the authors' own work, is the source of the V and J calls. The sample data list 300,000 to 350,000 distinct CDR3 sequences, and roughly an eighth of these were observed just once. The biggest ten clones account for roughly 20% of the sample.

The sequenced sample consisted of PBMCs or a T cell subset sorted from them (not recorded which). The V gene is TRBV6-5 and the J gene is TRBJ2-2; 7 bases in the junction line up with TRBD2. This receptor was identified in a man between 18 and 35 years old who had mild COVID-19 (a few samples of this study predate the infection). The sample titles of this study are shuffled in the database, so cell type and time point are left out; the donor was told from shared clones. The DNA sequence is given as TGTGCCAGCAGTTACTCGCGACTAGCTAGCACCGGGGAGCTGTTTTTT. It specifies CASSYSRLASTGELFF.